Following are 30 T cell receptor beta chains from one sample sequenced in a study of CD8 T cells in ankylosing spondylitis. TCRdb re-called the 5' RACE reads through MiXCR, storing one row per CDR3 protein. This table has 200,000 to 250,000 distinct CDR3 sequences, around 11% appearing once. The sample taken for sequencing was blood, either unsorted or a sorted T cell fraction (not recorded which). Every receptor here comes from a male donor with ankylosing spondylitis or in good health (not recorded which).

This clonotype was detected many times. V gene TRBV29-1 combines with J gene TRBJ2-3, with D possibly being TRBD2 (5 bases). This CDR3 is built from 14 residues. The V gene lost 7 bases and the J gene lost 3 bases, with 17 bases spanning the gap. Germline V gives CDR1 SQVTM, CDR2 ANQGSEA. DNA for the CDR3: TGCAGCGCCGAGGGCGTAGGACGGACAGATACGCAGTATTTT. Its translation: CSAEGVGRTDTQYF.

In this sample, this clonotype turned up many times. V usage is TRBV12-3 or TRBV12-4 and J usage is TRBJ2-7, with D hard to call. The CDR3 runs to 11 residues. Trimming removed 3 bases at V and 5 bases at J, with 5 bases between. The CDR3 DNA sequence: TGTGCCAGCAGTTTTTGGGACGAGCAGTACTTC. The encoded protein is CASSFWDEQYF.

Ten or more counts support this clonotype. V is TRBV7-2 and J is TRBJ2-1, with TRBD1 matching over 9 bases. Trimming took 4 bases from V and 4 from J; bases not matched to a gene: 11. Germline V gives CDR1 SGHTA, CDR2 FQGNSA. The length of the CDR3 is 17 residues. The CDR3 here is CASSSTTGQGRYNEQFF. In DNA form, the CDR3 reads TGTGCCAGCAGCTCTACAACCGGACAGGGGCGATACAATGAGCAGTTCTTC.

This clonotype was counted at least ten times. The chain has TRBV20-1 and TRBJ1-5; 7 bases agree with TRBD1. The CDR3 is 14 amino acids. V was pared by 5 bases and J by 7 bases, with 11 bases of the junction left unmatched. Germline V gene data show CDR1 as DFQATT and CDR2 as SNEGSKA (reference sequence). The CDR3 nucleotides are TGCAGTGCTCAAGTCGGGAGGGGGCGGCAGCCCCAGCATTTT. This codes for CSAQVGRGRQPQHF.

The V and J genes are TRBV20-1 and TRBJ1-2, with D unresolved. V was pared by 3 bases and J by 8 bases, with 19 bases between. Germline V lookup: CDR1 DFQATT, CDR2 SNEGSKA (reference sequence). The CDR3 runs to 14 residues. In DNA, the CDR3 is TGCAGTGCTAGTGTTTGGTCGCGATCACCCGGCTACACCTTC. Protein: CSASVWSRSPGYTF.

This clonotype showed up many times. The J gene is TRBJ2-2, the V gene TRBV12-3 or TRBV12-4, with D perhaps TRBD2 (5 bases). V was shortened by 1 base and J by 13 bases, with 13 bases between the two germline ends. The CDR3 has 13 amino acids. CDR3 DNA sequence: TGTGCCAGCAGTTTAGACGGATCGGGATGGCTGTTTTTT. This sequence encodes CASSLDGSGWLFF.

Ten or more counts support this clonotype. J is TRBJ2-3 and V is TRBV5-5; D is undetermined. CDR3 length equals 15 residues. V lost 0 bases to trimming and J lost 6 bases, with 14 bases between them. Germline CDR1 reads SGHKS; CDR2 reads YYEKEE (reference sequence). The CDR3 DNA reads as TGTGCCAGCAGCTTGGAGTTTTTTCGACGGGATACGCAGTATTTT. Amino acid sequence: CASSLEFFRRDTQYF.

The chain uses TRBV28 and TRBJ2-1; D gene ambiguous. From germline, CDR1 is MDHEN and CDR2 SYDVKM. This CDR3 comprises 10 residues. With 4 bases removed from V and 8 bases from J, the gap between germline ends came to 3 bases. The CDR3 DNA follows: TGTGCCAGCAGTTACCATGAGCAGTTCTTC. It encodes CASSYHEQFF. Variable domain in full (rest from reference TRBV28 and TRBJ2-1): DVKVTQSSRYLVKRTGEKVFLECVQDMDHENMFWYRQDPGLGLRLIYFSYDVKMKEKGDIPEGYSVSREKKERFSLILESASTNQTSMYLCASSYHEQFFGPGTRLTVL.

This clonotype was recorded many times. The J gene is TRBJ2-1, the V gene TRBV11-2, with 11 bases identical to TRBD2. With V trimmed by 6 bases and J by 5 bases, 6 bases remained unmatched. The CDR3 covers 15 residues. Per the germline V gene, CDR1 is SGHAT and CDR2 is FQNNGV. CDR3 sequence: CASSLAGGPHNEQFF. CDR3 DNA: TGTGCCAGCAGTCTAGCGGGAGGCCCCCACAATGAGCAGTTCTTC.

This clonotype was observed at least ten times. V is TRBV3-1 and J is TRBJ2-1, with 8 bases matching TRBD2. Trimming at V came to 6 bases and at J to 7 bases, leaving 8 bases not matched to a gene. CDR3 length equals 14 residues. The germline CDR1 and CDR2 sequences are LGHDT and YNNKEL (reference sequence). The CDR3: CASSAGLAQNEQFF. The CDR3 region has the DNA TGTGCCAGCAGTGCTGGACTAGCCCAAAATGAGCAGTTCTTC.

This clonotype was seen many times. The chain employs TRBV24-1 and TRBJ2-5; 7 bases match TRBD1. The CDR3 consists of 12 residues. With V trimmed by 9 bases and J by 2 bases, 2 bases remained unmatched. Germline assignment: CDR1 KGHDR and CDR2 SFDVKD. CDR3 residues: CATGTVQETQYF. The CDR3 DNA reads TGTGCCACCGGGACAGTACAAGAGACCCAGTACTTC.

This clonotype was seen many times. This chain connects TRBV19 to TRBJ2-1, with a tentative D call TRBD1 (5 bases). The CDR3 is 15 amino acids. V lost 2 bases to trimming and J lost 2 bases, with 10 bases between them. From germline, CDR1 is LNHDA and CDR2 SQIVND (reference sequence). CDR3 amino acids: CASSIKGLAYNEQFF. CDR3 in DNA: TGTGCCAGTAGTATAAAGGGGTTAGCCTACAATGAGCAGTTCTTC.

This clonotype has a count of ten or more. The J gene is TRBJ2-5, the V gene TRBV5-5, with D perhaps assigned TRBD1 or TRBD2 (5 bases each). Germline-derived CDR1 and CDR2 are SGHKS and YYEKEE (reference sequence). This CDR3 spans 15 amino acids. V lost 2 bases and J 2 bases, leaving 13 bases between the germline ends. As DNA, the CDR3 is TGTGCCAGCAGCTTTCCGGGACGCGGGCAAGAGACCCAGTACTTC. Amino acid sequence: CASSFPGRGQETQYF.

There are many counts of this clonotype. The J gene is TRBJ2-7, the V gene TRBV25-1; TRBD2 aligns across 9 bases. There are 16 residues in the CDR3. Trimming removed 7 bases from V and 3 bases from J; junction bases left unmatched: 13. Germline lookup yields CDR1 MGHDK and CDR2 SYGVNS. The CDR3: CASTSARTSVVYEQYF. The CDR3 DNA reads TGTGCCAGCACTTCGGCCAGGACTAGCGTCGTCTACGAGCAGTACTTC.

This clonotype was observed many times. This sequence joins TRBV7-9 and TRBJ2-2; a weak D match, TRBD2 (6 bases). This CDR3 is built from 14 residues. V was trimmed by 3 bases and J by 3 bases, leaving 8 bases between them. Germline V gene sequence: CDR1 SEHNR, CDR2 FQNEAQ (reference sequence). The CDR3 DNA is TGTGCCAGCAGCTTGGGACTTTACACCGGGGAGCTGTTTTTT. Its translation: CASSLGLYTGELFF.

The V gene is TRBV12-5, the J gene TRBJ2-1, with a weak D call TRBD2 (5 bases). Germline V gene sequence: CDR1 LGHNT, CDR2 FRNRAP. This CDR3 has 15 amino acids. V dropped 5 bases and J dropped 7 bases, with 18 bases sitting between them. CDR3 coding DNA: TGTGCTAGTGGTCAATTTGAGGGTGGCCGGAATGAGCAGTTCTTC. This gives the protein CASGQFEGGRNEQFF.

This clonotype was counted ten times or more. V usage is TRBV5-1 and J usage is TRBJ2-1, with a tentative D call TRBD1 (6 bases). In germline, CDR1 is SGHRS, CDR2 YFSETQ. The CDR3 has 14 amino acids. The germline V and J ends were trimmed by 0 bases and 5 bases, with 9 bases remaining between them. CDR3 sequence reads: CASSLGTANNEQFF. Written as DNA, the CDR3 is TGCGCCAGCAGCTTGGGGACAGCTAACAATGAGCAGTTCTTC.

J is TRBJ2-3 and V is TRBV20-1; 7 bases map to TRBD1. This CDR3 is built from 16 residues. V trimming: 0 bases; J trimming: 0 bases; junction bases outside the gene matches: 6. Germline CDR1 is DFQATT and CDR2 is SNEGSKA (reference sequence). Written as DNA, the CDR3 is TGCAGTGCTAGAGATCAGAGGGGGCTGAGCACAGATACGCAGTATTTT. Protein: CSARDQRGLSTDTQYF.

Many counts were recorded for this clonotype. The chain recombines TRBV4-2 with TRBJ1-1; D gene uncertain. The germline gives CDR1 LGHNA, CDR2 YNFKEQ. The V gene lost 0 bases and the J gene lost 6 bases, with 17 bases spanning the gap. The CDR3 runs 16 residues. CDR3 in DNA: TGTGCCAGCAGCCAAGAAATGGCCGCGAGGGCAGCTGAAGCTTTCTTT. This sequence encodes CASSQEMAARAAEAFF.

This clonotype was detected many times. The chain links TRBV20-1 to TRBJ2-3, with TRBD2 matching 9 bases. V was pared by 4 bases and J by 2 bases, with 7 bases of the junction left unmatched. From germline, CDR1 is DFQATT and CDR2 SNEGSKA (reference sequence). The CDR3 has 15 amino acids. The CDR3, as DNA: TGCAGTGCTATCCCGACTAGCGGACCCACAGATACGCAGTATTTT. The encoded protein is CSAIPTSGPTDTQYF.

This clonotype showed up many times. The chain joins TRBV11-3 to TRBJ2-3, with a tentative D call TRBD2 (6 bases). The CDR3 totals 18 residues. The V and J ends lost 1 base and 4 bases respectively, with 21 bases between them. CDR1 and CDR2 (germline): SGHNT, YENEEA. The CDR3, as DNA: TGTGCCAGCAGCTTAGTGGGGTCTACGGGAGTGGCCCCAGATACGCAGTATTTT. Encoded protein: CASSLVGSTGVAPDTQYF. The entire variable domain, with the rest obtained from reference TRBV11-3 and TRBJ2-3, is as follows: EAGVVQSPRYKIIEKKQPVAFWCNPISGHNTLYWYLQNLGQGPELLIRYENEEAVDDSQLPKDRFSAERLKGVDSTLKIQPAELGDSAVYLCASSLVGSTGVAPDTQYFGPGTRLTVL.

This clonotype was detected ten times or more. The V gene is TRBV29-1, the J gene TRBJ2-3; D might be TRBD1 or TRBD2, each matching 6 bases. Trimming cost V 3 bases and J 0 bases, with 10 bases left between them. This CDR3 has 14 residues. Germline V CDR1 and CDR2: SQVTM, ANQGSEA. The DNA of the CDR3 is TGCAGCGTTGATCTAGGGGGGAGCACAGATACGCAGTATTTT. Its translation: CSVDLGGSTDTQYF.

In its sample, this clonotype was seen a few times. The junction departs from germline at one end; a sequencing error may be responsible. The gene calls are TRBV7-9 and TRBJ2-1; no clear D. CDR1 SEHNR and CDR2 FQNEAQ come from the germline V gene (reference sequence). The length of the CDR3 is 9 residues. The CDR3 DNA reads as TGTGCCAGCAGCCCCCTCCTTATCTTC. Its translation is CASSPLLIF.

This clonotype showed up many times. The genes are TRBV10-1 and TRBJ1-2; 8 positions match TRBD1. This CDR3 region has 13 residues. Germline V gene sequence: CDR1 WNHNN, CDR2 SYGVQD (reference sequence). Losses at the gene ends were 4 bases for V and 7 bases for J; bases not matched to a gene: 5. The CDR3 DNA sequence: TGCGCCAGCAGTGCCGGGACAGGTAGTGGCTACACCTTC. Its translation is CASSAGTGSGYTF.

This clonotype has at least ten counts. At one of its ends the junction is not consistent with the germline gene, which may arise from a read error. The chain is built from TRBV5-6 and TRBJ2-3; TRBD1 aligns across 8 bases. CDR3 length: 14 amino acids. CDR1 is SGHDT and CDR2 is YYEEEE in the germline V gene. CDR3: CASSFLRGTGTQYF. CDR3 nucleotides: TGTGCCAGCAGCTTCCTCCGGGGGACAGGTACGCAGTATTTT.

This clonotype was observed many times. This chain connects TRBV5-1 to TRBJ1-1, with D tentatively TRBD1 (5 bases). The CDR3 has 17 residues. CDR1 and CDR2 (germline): SGHRS, YFSETQ. V was trimmed by 1 base and J by 6 bases, leaving 22 bases between them. The CDR3 loop is CASSLIGDSRRGPEAFF. DNA of the CDR3: TGCGCCAGCAGCTTGATCGGGGACTCGAGGAGGGGTCCTGAAGCTTTCTTT.

In this sample, this clonotype turned up many times. This chain connects TRBV12-3 or TRBV12-4 to TRBJ2-3; 7 positions agree with TRBD2. This CDR3 is built from 16 residues. The junction had 8 bases not matched to a gene; V was cut back by 1 base and J by 4 bases. In nucleotides, the CDR3 is TGTGCCAGCAGTTTAGTATCGGGGGGATACGCAGATACGCAGTATTTT. Translated: CASSLVSGGYADTQYF.

This clonotype was seen repeatedly, ten times or more. V gene TRBV7-3 combines with J gene TRBJ2-2; 7 nucleotides match TRBD1. The CDR3 extends over 15 amino acids. The V segment lost 0 bases and the J segment 4 bases; nucleotides outside the gene matches: 2. Germline V gene lookup returns CDR1 SGHTA and CDR2 FQGTGA. The CDR3 region has the DNA TGTGCCAGCAGCTTAACAAGGGGGCCCACCGGGGAGCTGTTTTTT. Translation: CASSLTRGPTGELFF.

This clonotype was seen at least ten times. The CDR3 loop reads CASSWGIGPNTEAFF. In nucleotides, the CDR3 is TGCGCCAGCAGCTGGGGGATAGGGCCTAACACTGAAGCTTTCTTT. This chain uses TRBV5-1 with TRBJ1-1; TRBD1 might be the D (5 bases). This CDR3 has 15 residues. V dropped 3 bases and J dropped 2 bases, with 14 bases sitting between them. Germline lookup yields CDR1 SGHRS and CDR2 YFSETQ.

The table lists this clonotype with a few counts. The J gene is TRBJ2-7, the V gene TRBV3-1; TRBD1 matches 8 bases. The CDR3 contains 15 residues. J lost 4 bases, V lost 5 bases, and 10 bases had no gene match. Germline CDR1 and CDR2: LGHDT and YNNKEL (reference sequence). In nucleotides, the CDR3 is TGTGCCAGCAGCACCCGGACAGGGCGGATGTACGAGCAGTACTTC. It codes for CASSTRTGRMYEQYF.